One and the same sample provided the 28 T cell receptor beta chains below, sequenced in a study of blood T cell repertoires in COVID-19. Profiled with immunoSEQ multiplex PCR; TCRdb holds only in-frame clones, not every one. Of fewer than 250,000 clones in the sample, about 85% were seen once. Specimen: peripheral blood. These receptors all come from a young man with acute or convalescent COVID-19.

This sequence joins TRBV5-1 and TRBJ2-4; TRBD2 is a possible D gene (5 bases). Germline assignment: CDR1 SGHRS and CDR2 YFSETQ. This CDR3 contains 15 residues. V was pared by 0 bases and J by 4 bases, with 11 bases between. CDR3 nucleotide sequence: TGCGCCAGCAGCTTGGTCGTGGGAGTGAAAAACATTCAGTACTTC. Translation gives CASSLVVGVKNIQYF.

The chain uses TRBV18 and TRBJ1-5; no reliable D call. This CDR3 has 15 amino acids. V was cut by 3 bases and J by 7 bases, with 16 bases left in between. The germline V gene encodes CDR1 KGHSH and CDR2 LQKENI. The CDR3 coding sequence is TGTGCCAGCTCACCCGTTTTTACGGAGGGCCAGCCCCAGCATTTT. This gives the protein CASSPVFTEGQPQHF.

V usage is TRBV14 and J usage is TRBJ1-4, with D possibly matching TRBD1 (5 bases). Trimming took 6 bases from V and 8 from J, leaving 16 bases between them. This CDR3 has 14 amino acids. Germline values: CDR1 SGHDN, CDR2 FVKESK. CDR3 DNA sequence: TGTGCCAGCAGTCAACAGGCGATTGGGGAAAAACTGTTTTTT. Translated: CASSQQAIGEKLFF.

The genes are TRBV9 and TRBJ2-1; TRBD2 matches 11 bases. Trimming removed 4 bases from V and 4 bases from J; junction bases left unmatched: 4. This CDR3 is 15 amino acids long. Germline assignment: CDR1 SGDLS and CDR2 YYNGEE. CDR3 region: CASSPRLAGYNEQFF. CDR3 bases: TGTGCCAGCAGCCCTCGACTAGCGGGGTACAATGAGCAGTTCTTC.

The chain employs TRBV3-1 (or the pseudogene TRBV3-2) and TRBJ1-1; 7 nucleotides align to TRBD1. The junction had 4 bases not matched to a gene; V was cut back by 3 bases and J by 0 bases. Per the germline V gene, CDR1 is LGHDT and CDR2 is YNNKEL (reference sequence). The CDR3 runs 15 residues. CDR3 in DNA: TGTGCCAGCAGCCAGGGGACAGTGTTGAACACTGAAGCTTTCTTT. Amino acids: CASSQGTVLNTEAFF.

The chain has TRBV7-2 and TRBJ2-3, with a weak D call TRBD2 (6 bases). The germline CDR1 and CDR2 sequences are SGHTA and FQGNSA. The CDR3 covers 16 residues. V lost 3 bases, J lost 1 base, and 14 bases lay in between. CDR3 sequence reads: CASSFRATRGTDTQYF. The DNA of the CDR3 is TGTGCCAGCAGCTTCCGGGCGACTAGAGGCACAGATACGCAGTATTTT. The entire variable domain, with the rest obtained from reference TRBV7-2 and TRBJ2-3, is as follows: GAGVSQSPSNKVTEKGKDVELRCDPISGHTALYWYRQSLGQGLEFLIYFQGNSAPDKSGLPSDRFSAERTGGSVSTLTIQRTQQEDSAVYLCASSFRATRGTDTQYFGPGTRLTVL.

V is TRBV28 and J is TRBJ1-5, with no clear D. The CDR3 loop spans 13 amino acids. Germline V CDR1 and CDR2: MDHEN, SYDVKM. V was trimmed by 4 bases and J by 4 bases, leaving 8 bases between them. The DNA for the CDR3 is TGTGCCAGCAGTTCTACTCCTAATCAGCCCCAGCATTTT. Translation: CASSSTPNQPQHF.

The rearrangement joins TRBV28 to TRBJ2-5; D gene uncertain. CDR1 is MDHEN, CDR2 SYDVKM, per germline. CDR3 length equals 12 residues. The V end was cut by 6 bases, the J end by 0 bases, with 5 bases between. This CDR3 is CASRSYQETQYF. CDR3 sequence (DNA): TGTGCCAGCAGGTCCTACCAAGAGACCCAGTACTTC.

This chain connects TRBV10-3 to TRBJ2-2; 7 nucleotides match TRBD1. Losses at the gene ends were 5 bases for V and 1 base for J; bases not matched to a gene: 4. The CDR3 spans 15 residues. The germline V gene encodes CDR1 ENHRY and CDR2 SYGVKD. The CDR3 protein is CAISYGTVNTGELFF. As DNA, the CDR3 is TGTGCCATCAGTTACGGGACAGTGAACACCGGGGAGCTGTTTTTT.

The chain links TRBV19 to TRBJ1-5, with 11 bases identical to TRBD1. CDR3 length: 18 residues. V lost 7 bases to trimming and J lost 1 base; unmatched junction nucleotides: 12. CDR1 is LNHDA and CDR2 is SQIVND in the germline V gene (reference sequence). CDR3 in amino acids: CASTSGQGALVSNQPQHF. CDR3 in DNA: TGTGCCAGTACTTCCGGACAGGGGGCATTGGTGAGCAATCAGCCCCAGCATTTT.

The chain employs TRBV9 and TRBJ2-2; 8 bases line up with TRBD2. V lost 3 bases and J lost 7; bases outside the gene matches: 8. The CDR3 is 15 amino acids. Per the germline V gene, CDR1 is SGDLS and CDR2 is YYNGEE. The CDR3 DNA sequence: TGTGCCAGCAGCGAAAGCGGGGGCTGGGTCGGGGAGCTGTTTTTT. This translates into CASSESGGWVGELFF.

The CDR3 is CASSIQTNPEQYF. The CDR3 coding sequence is TGTGCCAGTAGTATACAGACTAATCCCGAGCAGTACTTC. The J gene is TRBJ2-7, the V gene TRBV19, with D maybe TRBD2 (5 bases). Trimming took 2 bases from V and 6 from J, leaving 11 bases between them. The CDR3 length is 13 residues. CDR1 is LNHDA, CDR2 SQIVND, per germline (reference sequence).

The genes are TRBV19 and TRBJ2-1; a possible D gene is TRBD1 (5 bases). Germline V gene sequence: CDR1 LNHDA, CDR2 SQIVND (reference sequence). The CDR3 has 14 amino acids. V lost 7 bases and J lost 4, with 14 bases in between. Here the CDR3 reads CASTMGPSYNEQFF. CDR3 coding DNA: TGTGCCAGTACCATGGGGCCGAGTTACAATGAGCAGTTCTTC. Drawing the rest from reference TRBV19 and TRBJ2-1, the complete variable domain is DGGITQSPKYLFRKEGQNVTLSCEQNLNHDAMYWYRQDPGQGLRLIYYSQIVNDFQKGDIAEGYSVSREKKESFPLTVTSAQKNPTAFYLCASTMGPSYNEQFFGPGTRLTVL.

The chain couples TRBV19 to TRBJ2-1, with TRBD2 matching over 9 bases. The CDR3 length is 14 residues. Germline CDR1 is LNHDA and CDR2 is SQIVND (reference sequence). V lost 10 bases, J lost 2 bases, and 6 bases stayed unmatched. The CDR3 reads CATLSGSPYNEQFF. The CDR3 bases are TGTGCCACCCTTAGCGGGAGCCCCTACAATGAGCAGTTCTTC. The full variable domain, completed using reference TRBV19 and TRBJ2-1, is DGGITQSPKYLFRKEGQNVTLSCEQNLNHDAMYWYRQDPGQGLRLIYYSQIVNDFQKGDIAEGYSVSREKKESFPLTVTSAQKNPTAFYLCATLSGSPYNEQFFGPGTRLTVL.

This clone showed up just once. The CDR3 region has the DNA TGCAGCGAGACGGGACTAGCGGGATTAAGCTCCTACAATGAGCAGTTCTTC. Protein product: CSETGLAGLSSYNEQFF. The rearrangement links TRBV29-1 to TRBJ2-1; 13 bases map to TRBD2. The CDR3 totals 17 residues. CDR1 and CDR2 from the germline V gene are SQVTM and ANQGSEA. V lost 7 bases and J lost 0; bases outside the gene matches: 9.

DNA of the CDR3: TGTGCCAGCAGGGGGGACAGAAACATTCAGTACTTC. It translates to CASRGDRNIQYF. The rearrangement joins TRBV2 to TRBJ2-4; 7 nucleotides align to TRBD1. J gave up 6 bases and V 6 bases, and 2 bases lay outside the gene matches. Per the germline V gene, CDR1 is SNHLY and CDR2 is FYNNEI. The CDR3 length is 12 residues. Looking up the rest from reference TRBV2 and TRBJ2-4 gives the full variable domain: EPEVTQTPSHQVTQMGQEVILRCVPISNHLYFYWYRQILGQKVEFLVSFYNNEISEKSEIFDDQFSVERPDGSNFTLKIRSTKLEDSAMYFCASRGDRNIQYFGAGTRLSVL.

This rearrangement joins TRBV18 to TRBJ2-3; D unresolved. The CDR3 loop spans 15 amino acids. In germline, CDR1 is KGHSH, CDR2 LQKENI. V lost 2 bases to trimming and J lost 1 base, with 10 bases between them. This CDR3 is CASSPNERRTDTQYF. The CDR3 coding sequence is TGTGCCAGCTCACCAAACGAGCGCCGCACAGATACGCAGTATTTT.

The rearrangement uses TRBV5-1 and TRBJ1-2; maybe TRBD1 (5 bases). The CDR3 is 14 amino acids. The germline V gene encodes CDR1 SGHRS and CDR2 YFSETQ. The ends were cut back, 2 bases at V and 4 bases at J, with 12 bases in the middle. The DNA for the CDR3 is TGCGCCAGCAGCTTTAATGGAGGGACCTATGGCTACACCTTC. Amino acid sequence: CASSFNGGTYGYTF.

The chain is built from TRBV24-1 and TRBJ2-3; 7 nucleotides agree with TRBD2. The CDR3 runs to 20 residues. Looked up from germline, CDR1 is KGHDR and CDR2 is SFDVKD. V shed 0 bases and J 4 bases; nucleotides not matched to a gene: 18. The CDR3 here is CATSDLQTGTKNLRADTQYF. CDR3 DNA sequence: TGTGCCACCAGTGATTTGCAAACGGGGACTAAGAATCTCCGGGCAGATACGCAGTATTTT.

The chain employs TRBV30 and TRBJ2-1; tentative D call: TRBD1 (6 bases). The germline V and J ends were trimmed by 1 base and 3 bases, with 13 bases remaining between them. The CDR3 is 15 residues long. Germline values: CDR1 GTSNPN, CDR2 SVGIG (reference sequence). In DNA, the CDR3 is TGTGCCTGGAGTGATTTGAGAGGGGGCTACAATGAGCAGTTCTTC. Translated: CAWSDLRGGYNEQFF. Drawing the rest from reference TRBV30 and TRBJ2-1, the complete variable domain is SQTIHQWPATLVQPVGSPLSLECTVEGTSNPNLYWYRQAAGRGLQLLFYSVGIGQISSEVPQNLSASRPQDRQFILSSKKLLLSDSGFYLCAWSDLRGGYNEQFFGPGTRLTVL.

The CDR3 DNA follows: TGTGCCAGCTCACCATCCAGGCGAGAACCTGAAGCTTTCTTT. It encodes CASSPSRREPEAFF. This chain uses TRBV18 with TRBJ1-1; no clear D. V was cut by 2 bases and J by 6 bases, with 13 bases left in between. Germline CDR1 is KGHSH and CDR2 is LQKENI. The length of the CDR3 is 14 residues.

This rearrangement joins TRBV15 to TRBJ2-7; 7 bases agree with TRBD1. V shed 3 bases, J shed 6 bases, and the junction held 8 bases outside the gene matches. CDR3 length equals 14 residues. The germline V gene has CDR1 LNHNV and CDR2 YYDKDF (reference sequence). In DNA, the CDR3 is TGTGCCACCAGCAGCTCCGGGACAGTCCCCGAGCAGTACTTC. Protein: CATSSSGTVPEQYF. Full variable domain (missing parts from reference TRBV15 and TRBJ2-7): DAMVIQNPRYQVTQFGKPVTLSCSQTLNHNVMYWYQQKSSQAPKLLFHYYDKDFNNEADTPDNFQSRRPNTSFCFLDIRSPGLGDTAMYLCATSSSGTVPEQYFGPGTRLTVT.

The genes are TRBV19 and TRBJ2-1, with TRBD1 matching over 12 bases. This CDR3 spans 15 amino acids. With V trimmed by 4 bases and J by 9 bases, 7 bases remained unmatched. Germline V gene lookup returns CDR1 LNHDA and CDR2 SQIVND (reference sequence). DNA of the CDR3: TGTGCCAGTAGTAACCCGGGACAGGGGGCTAGTGAGCAGTTCTTC. Its translation: CASSNPGQGASEQFF.

A remark on this clone: A junction boundary mismatches the germline segment, possibly from a read error. The rearrangement links TRBV12-3 or TRBV12-4 to TRBJ1-2, with D perhaps TRBD1 (6 bases). The CDR3 consists of 11 residues. CDR3 in amino acids: CASSPGTQGAF. CDR3 nucleotide sequence: TGTGCCAGCAGTCCCGGGACACAAGGAGCCTTC.

This clone was detected once. The genes are TRBV3-1 (or the pseudogene TRBV3-2) and TRBJ1-4, with D possibly being TRBD1 (5 bases). From germline, CDR1 is LGHDT and CDR2 YNNKEL (reference sequence). CDR3 length: 14 amino acids. The V gene lost 3 bases and the J gene lost 8 bases, with 13 bases spanning the gap. DNA for the CDR3: TGTGCCAGCAGCCAGTCGGGGGAAGGAGAAAAACTGTTTTTT. Its translation is CASSQSGEGEKLFF.

The chain carries TRBV18 and TRBJ2-7; D is undetermined. V lost 2 bases and J lost 5, with 7 bases in between. The germline CDR1 and CDR2 sequences are KGHSH and LQKENI. The CDR3 length is 12 residues. The CDR3 reads CASSPTQNEQYF. The CDR3 DNA follows: TGTGCCAGCTCACCAACCCAGAACGAGCAGTACTTC.

In its sample, this clone was seen once. This chain joins TRBV10-3 and TRBJ1-2, with D tentatively TRBD1 (6 bases). The CDR3 sequence is 18 residues long. CDR1 and CDR2 from the germline V gene are ENHRY and SYGVKD. V was shortened by 6 bases and J by 0 bases, with 23 bases between the two germline ends. This CDR3 is CAIRKEIDRISSNYGYTF. The CDR3 DNA reads TGTGCCATCAGGAAAGAAATAGACAGGATATCTTCTAACTATGGCTACACCTTC.

The CDR3 spells CASSPGTETEAFF. The CDR3 nucleotides are TGTGCCAGCAGCCCCGGGACAGAGACTGAAGCTTTCTTT. V is TRBV28 and J is TRBJ1-1; 7 nucleotides agree with TRBD1. This CDR3 spans 13 amino acids. Germline V lookup: CDR1 MDHEN, CDR2 SYDVKM. The V gene end was trimmed by 6 bases and the J gene end by 5 bases; junction bases not matched to a gene: 6.